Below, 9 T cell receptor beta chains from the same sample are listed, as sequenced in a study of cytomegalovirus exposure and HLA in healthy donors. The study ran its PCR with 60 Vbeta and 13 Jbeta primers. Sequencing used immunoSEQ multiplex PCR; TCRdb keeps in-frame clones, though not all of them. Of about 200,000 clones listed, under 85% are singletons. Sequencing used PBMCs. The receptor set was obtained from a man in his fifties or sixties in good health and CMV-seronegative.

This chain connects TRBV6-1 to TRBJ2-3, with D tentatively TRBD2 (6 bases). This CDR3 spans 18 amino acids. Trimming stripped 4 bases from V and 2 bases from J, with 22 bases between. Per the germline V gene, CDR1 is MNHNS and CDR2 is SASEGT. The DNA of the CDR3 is TGTGCCAGCAGTGGCCTCGGTGGGAGGCAGACAGCCACAGATACGCAGTATTTT. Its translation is CASSGLGGRQTATDTQYF.

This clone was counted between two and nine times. The CDR3 spells CASSLYDMNTEAFF. CDR3 sequence (DNA): TGTGCCAGCAGCCTATACGACATGAACACTGAAGCTTTCTTT. The chain couples TRBV7-9 to TRBJ1-1; D gene ambiguous. Germline V gene data show CDR1 as SEHNR and CDR2 as FQNEAQ (reference sequence). Trimming removed 5 bases at V and 0 bases at J, with 10 bases between. This CDR3 contains 14 residues.

CDR3 sequence (DNA): TGCAGCGTCTCCTCACTTGGAGGAGAGACCCAGTACTTC. Its translation is CSVSSLGGETQYF. The chain combines TRBV29-1 with TRBJ2-5; the D gene is possibly TRBD2 (5 bases). The V gene lost 6 bases and the J gene lost 4 bases, with 15 bases spanning the gap. Per germline, CDR1 SQVTM and CDR2 ANQGSEA. The CDR3 is made up of 13 amino acids.

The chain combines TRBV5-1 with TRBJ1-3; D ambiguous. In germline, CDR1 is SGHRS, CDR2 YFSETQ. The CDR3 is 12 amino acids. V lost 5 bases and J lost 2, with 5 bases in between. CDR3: CASSGPGNTIYF. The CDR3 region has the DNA TGCGCCAGCAGTGGCCCTGGAAACACCATATATTTT.

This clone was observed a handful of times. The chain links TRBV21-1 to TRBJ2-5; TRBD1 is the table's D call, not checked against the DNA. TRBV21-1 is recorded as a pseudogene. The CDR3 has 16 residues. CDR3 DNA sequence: TGTGCCAGCAGCGGCCCCCCGGGACAGGGTGGGAAGACCCAGTACTTC. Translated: CASSGPPGQGGKTQYF.

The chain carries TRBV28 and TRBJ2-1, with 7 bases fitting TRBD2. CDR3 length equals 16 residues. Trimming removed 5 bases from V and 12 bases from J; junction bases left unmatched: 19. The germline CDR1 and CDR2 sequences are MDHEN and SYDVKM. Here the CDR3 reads CASSLTGTPTSSAQFF. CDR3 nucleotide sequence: TGTGCCAGCAGTCTTACCGGGACTCCGACTAGCAGTGCGCAGTTCTTC.

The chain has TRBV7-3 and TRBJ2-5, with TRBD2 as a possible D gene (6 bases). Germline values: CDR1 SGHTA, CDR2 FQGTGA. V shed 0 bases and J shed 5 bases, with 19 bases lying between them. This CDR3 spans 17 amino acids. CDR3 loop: CASSLTPAGLLGETQYF. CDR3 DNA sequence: TGTGCCAGCAGCTTAACTCCGGCGGGATTACTAGGGGAGACCCAGTACTTC.

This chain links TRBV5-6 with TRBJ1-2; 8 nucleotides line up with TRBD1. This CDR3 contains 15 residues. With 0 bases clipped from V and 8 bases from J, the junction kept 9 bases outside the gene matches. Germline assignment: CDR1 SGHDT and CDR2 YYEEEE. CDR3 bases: TGTGCCAGCAGCTTGGCCGGACAGGGCATAAGCGGCTACACCTTC. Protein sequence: CASSLAGQGISGYTF.

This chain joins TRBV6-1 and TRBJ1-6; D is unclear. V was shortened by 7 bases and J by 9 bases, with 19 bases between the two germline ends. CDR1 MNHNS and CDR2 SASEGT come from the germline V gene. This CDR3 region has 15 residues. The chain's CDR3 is CASTEGTKPGSPLHF. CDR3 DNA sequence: TGTGCCAGCACAGAGGGAACCAAACCCGGTTCACCCCTCCACTTT.